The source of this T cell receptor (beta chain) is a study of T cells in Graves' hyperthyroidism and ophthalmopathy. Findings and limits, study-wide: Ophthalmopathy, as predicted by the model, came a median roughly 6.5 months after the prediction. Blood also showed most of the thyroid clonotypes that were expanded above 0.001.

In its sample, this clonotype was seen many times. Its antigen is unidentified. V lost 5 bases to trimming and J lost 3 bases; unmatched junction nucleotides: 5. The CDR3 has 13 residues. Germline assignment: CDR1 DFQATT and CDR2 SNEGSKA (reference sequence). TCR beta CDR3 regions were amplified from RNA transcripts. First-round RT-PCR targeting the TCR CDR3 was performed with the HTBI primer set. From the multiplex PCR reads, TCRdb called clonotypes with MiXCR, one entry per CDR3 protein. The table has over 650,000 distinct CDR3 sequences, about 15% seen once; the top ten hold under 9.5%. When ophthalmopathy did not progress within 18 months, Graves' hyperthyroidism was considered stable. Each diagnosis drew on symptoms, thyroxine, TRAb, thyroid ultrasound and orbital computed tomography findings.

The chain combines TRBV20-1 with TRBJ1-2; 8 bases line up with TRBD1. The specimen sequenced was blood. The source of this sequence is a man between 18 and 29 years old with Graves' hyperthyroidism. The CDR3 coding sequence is TGCAGTGCTGGGGACAGGTCTGACTATGGCTACACCTTC. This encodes CSAGDRSDYGYTF.